The 21 T cell receptor beta chains in this list originate from one sample, sequenced in a study of blood T cell repertoires in COVID-19 (dated by TCRdb to the early 2020s). Preparation of the library involved the immunoSEQ multiplex PCR assay. As stored in TCRdb, this immuneACCESS dataset retains in-frame rearrangements with V and J assigned. A fraction of the clones does not appear; measured against another copy, unresolved V genes explain less than half of the discrepancy, and the remainder lacks a known reason. The sample table holds 200,000 to 250,000 clones, of which under 85% were seen once. In total, the top ten clones hold roughly 1.2% of the sample. Material: peripheral blood. These receptors all come from a woman aged 30 to 39 with COVID-19, enrolled during active disease.

The rearrangement joins TRBV19 to TRBJ2-5, with 7 bases lining up with TRBD1. CDR3 length equals 16 residues. Germline CDR1 is LNHDA and CDR2 is SQIVND (reference sequence). Losses at the gene ends were 4 bases for V and 5 bases for J; bases not matched to a gene: 13. In nucleotides, the CDR3 is TGTGCCAGTAGTAGGAGACAGGGTTGGCGACCGGAGACCCAGTACTTC. It specifies CASSRRQGWRPETQYF. Based on the CDR3 plus reference TRBV19 and TRBJ2-5, the full variable domain is DGGITQSPKYLFRKEGQNVTLSCEQNLNHDAMYWYRQDPGQGLRLIYYSQIVNDFQKGDIAEGYSVSREKKESFPLTVTSAQKNPTAFYLCASSRRQGWRPETQYFGPGTRLLVL.

This chain connects TRBV7-9 to TRBJ1-2; possibly TRBD1 for D (6 bases). The CDR3 is 14 residues long. V dropped 5 bases and J dropped 7 bases, with 17 bases sitting between them. Per germline, CDR1 SEHNR and CDR2 FQNEAQ (reference sequence). The CDR3 DNA follows: TGTGCCAGCAGCCCGATGCTGGGGGCGCCTGGCTACACCTTC. The encoded protein is CASSPMLGAPGYTF.

This clone was counted only a few times. The V call is TRBV4-3, the J call TRBJ2-1, with a possible D match to TRBD2 (7 bases). V gave up 0 bases and J gave up 0 bases, with 21 bases separating them. The germline CDR1 and CDR2 sequences are LGHNA and YSLEER. The CDR3 is 20 amino acids. CDR3 protein: CASSQDGAGAEQFSYNEQFF. In DNA form, the CDR3 reads TGCGCCAGCAGCCAAGATGGGGCGGGGGCCGAACAATTCTCCTACAATGAGCAGTTCTTC.

V gene TRBV27 combines with J gene TRBJ1-5; D unresolved. The germline V gene has CDR1 MNHEY and CDR2 SMNVEV (reference sequence). V lost 0 bases and J lost 4, with 7 bases in between. There are 14 residues in the CDR3. In DNA form, the CDR3 reads TGTGCCAGCAGTTTATCTCTTTATAATCAGCCCCAGCATTTT. This encodes CASSLSLYNQPQHF.

The V call is TRBV6-5, the J call TRBJ2-2, with TRBD1 identical over 7 bases. Germline V gives CDR1 MNHEY, CDR2 SVGAGI. V dropped 10 bases and J dropped 7; count of bases not matched to a gene: 9. This CDR3 is 13 amino acids long. CDR3 region: CATTRQGVGELFF. The DNA of the CDR3 is TGTGCCACCACCCGACAGGGTGTCGGGGAGCTGTTTTTT.

This chain joins TRBV6-5 and TRBJ2-2; D is uncertain. Germline assignment: CDR1 MNHEY and CDR2 SVGAGI. V was cut by 3 bases and J by 2 bases, with 7 bases left in between. This CDR3 has 14 amino acids. The CDR3 here is CASSYLTNTGELFF. CDR3 bases: TGTGCCAGCAGTTATCTTACAAACACCGGGGAGCTGTTTTTT.

The genes are TRBV27 and TRBJ1-1, with a tentative D call TRBD1 (6 bases). There are 12 residues in the CDR3. Germline V lookup: CDR1 MNHEY, CDR2 SMNVEV (reference sequence). Trimming took off 6 bases at V and 13 bases at J, with 18 bases between the two ends. CDR3 DNA: TGTGCCAGCAGGTCAAAACAGGGTTCGGGTTTCTTT. Translated, it gives CASRSKQGSGFF.

This rearrangement joins TRBV14 to TRBJ2-5; D uncertain. The CDR3 is 13 residues long. In germline, CDR1 is SGHDN, CDR2 FVKESK. V was trimmed by 0 bases and J by 5 bases, leaving 7 bases between them. The CDR3 nucleotides read TGTGCCAGCAGCCAAGATATACGGGAGACCCAGTACTTC. It specifies CASSQDIRETQYF.

V usage is TRBV4-3 and J usage is TRBJ1-1; 7 bases agree with TRBD1. Trimming at V came to 4 bases and at J to 4 bases, leaving 3 bases not matched to a gene. CDR3 length: 13 residues. Germline V gene data show CDR1 as LGHNA and CDR2 as YSLEER. This chain's CDR3 is CASSPWDSTEAFF. DNA for the CDR3: TGCGCCAGCAGCCCCTGGGACAGCACTGAAGCTTTCTTT.

The chain carries TRBV5-1 and TRBJ2-3; 8 positions agree with TRBD2. This CDR3 has 17 residues. V lost 2 bases, J lost 0 bases, and 8 bases stayed unmatched. Germline V CDR1 and CDR2: SGHRS, YFSETQ. The CDR3 loop reads CASSLSPGLASTDTQYF. The CDR3 bases are TGCGCCAGCAGCTTAAGTCCCGGACTAGCTAGCACAGATACGCAGTATTTT.

The V call is TRBV19, the J call TRBJ1-1; 7 bases are shared with TRBD1. This CDR3 has 16 residues. V lost 3 bases to trimming and J lost 0 bases; unmatched junction nucleotides: 7. Germline values: CDR1 LNHDA, CDR2 SQIVND (reference sequence). The CDR3 region is CASSIRAGGMNTEAFF. Written as DNA, the CDR3 is TGTGCCAGTAGTATCCGGGCAGGGGGGATGAACACTGAAGCTTTCTTT.

The DNA for the CDR3 is TGCGCCAGCAGCCAAGAACGGACAGGGATGATTCCTAATTCACCCCTCCACTTT. It encodes CASSQERTGMIPNSPLHF. V gene TRBV4-3 combines with J gene TRBJ1-6; TRBD1 aligns across 8 bases. V lost 0 bases and J lost 6; bases outside the gene matches: 10. Germline V gene sequence: CDR1 LGHNA, CDR2 YSLEER. This CDR3 region has 18 residues.

The chain links TRBV2 to TRBJ2-1; TRBD2 is a possible D gene (5 bases). This CDR3 is built from 14 residues. The germline V gene has CDR1 SNHLY and CDR2 FYNNEI. The V gene lost 5 bases and the J gene lost 2 bases, with 10 bases spanning the gap. The CDR3 DNA reads TGTGCCAGCAGTCAGCGGACTCCCTACAATGAGCAGTTCTTC. It codes for CASSQRTPYNEQFF.

This clone appeared a few times. The chain couples TRBV6-5 to TRBJ1-6, with 11 nucleotides matching TRBD1. The CDR3 runs 14 residues. The germline V gene has CDR1 MNHEY and CDR2 SVGAGI. With V trimmed by 6 bases and J by 9 bases, 4 bases remained unmatched. CDR3 amino acids: CASRDRGRGSPLHF. CDR3 coding DNA: TGTGCCAGCAGGGACAGGGGGCGCGGTTCACCCCTCCACTTT.

The chain combines TRBV4-1 with TRBJ1-4; TRBD1 is a possible D gene (6 bases). There are 16 residues in the CDR3. Trimming shortened V by 3 bases and J by 3 bases, and 14 bases separated the two germline ends. CDR1 and CDR2 (germline): MGHRA, YSYEKL. CDR3 bases: TGCGCCAGCAGCCAGCATTCGACAGGAGCTAATGAAAAACTGTTTTTT. Translated, it gives CASSQHSTGANEKLFF.

The CDR3: CASSRRGRGDSGANVLTF. The CDR3 DNA follows: TGTGCCAGCAGCCGAAGGGGGAGGGGAGACTCTGGGGCCAACGTCCTGACTTTC. The J gene is TRBJ2-6, the V gene TRBV6-6, with D maybe TRBD2 (7 bases). The germline V gene has CDR1 MNHNY and CDR2 SVGAGI (reference sequence). The germline V and J ends were trimmed by 6 bases and 0 bases, with 18 bases remaining between them. The CDR3 is 18 amino acids.

This clone has only one observation. The rearrangement joins TRBV18 to TRBJ2-1, with 9 bases lining up with TRBD1. Looked up from germline, CDR1 is KGHSH and CDR2 is LQKENI. The length of the CDR3 is 19 residues. J lost 0 bases, V lost 4 bases, and 13 bases had no gene match. The CDR3 protein is CASSLGTGQRLSSYNEQFF. CDR3 bases: TGTGCCAGCTCACTCGGGACAGGGCAACGTTTAAGCTCCTACAATGAGCAGTTCTTC.

The chain has TRBV2 and TRBJ1-5; D gene ambiguous. Per germline, CDR1 SNHLY and CDR2 FYNNEI. The V end was cut by 2 bases, the J end by 6 bases, with 11 bases between. This CDR3 comprises 14 residues. The CDR3 spells CASSEMVGPQPQHF. The CDR3 DNA sequence: TGTGCCAGCAGTGAAATGGTGGGCCCTCAGCCCCAGCATTTT.

The chain has TRBV13 and TRBJ2-1; 7 bases align to TRBD2. Germline loops: CDR1 PRHDT, CDR2 FYEKMQ (reference sequence). The CDR3 spans 16 residues. V lost 5 bases, J lost 7 bases, and 14 bases stayed unmatched. In nucleotides, the CDR3 is TGTGCCAGCAGCCGAACGTTGGCGGGAGTCAGAAATGAGCAGTTCTTC. Protein: CASSRTLAGVRNEQFF.

This CDR3 reads CSVEGSMGGNEKLFF. For the CDR3, the DNA is TGCAGCGTTGAAGGCTCTATGGGGGGTAATGAAAAACTGTTTTTT. The chain employs TRBV29-1 and TRBJ1-4, with D possibly being TRBD1 (5 bases). Germline values: CDR1 SQVTM, CDR2 ANQGSEA. Trimming took off 1 base at V and 4 bases at J, with 13 bases between the two ends. The CDR3 length is 15 residues.

The chain couples TRBV16 to TRBJ1-1, with D possibly TRBD1 on 5 matching bases. The CDR3 covers 14 residues. The V and J ends lost 4 bases and 0 bases respectively, with 9 bases between them. Germline assignment: CDR1 KGHSY and CDR2 FQNENV. The CDR3 loop reads CASSPWTLNTEAFF. The DNA of the CDR3 is TGTGCCAGCAGCCCCTGGACACTGAACACTGAAGCTTTCTTT.